This TCR beta chain is drawn from a study of T cell responses to AZD1222 COVID-19 vaccine. Study outcomes and limitations: At baseline, just a handful of AZD1222 recipients tested seropositive.

The germline gives CDR1 LNHNV, CDR2 YYDKDF (reference sequence). V gave up 5 bases and J gave up 0 bases; unmatched junction bases: 2. The CDR3 spans 16 residues. The protocol was immunoSEQ multiplex PCR, while the TCRdb copy is restricted to in-frame clones and leaves out a portion. The data contain about 150,000 clones, less than 90% of them singletons. This clone appeared a single time. Its antigen is still unknown. The sequencing here drew on peripheral blood, taken after recovery from COVID-19. This rearrangement joins TRBV15 to TRBJ1-3; 12 bases are shared with TRBD1. The receptor's source is an adult who had recovered from COVID-19. The CDR3 nucleotides read TGTGCCACCAGCCGGGACAGGGGGCTCTCTGGAAACACCATATATTTT. This encodes CATSRDRGLSGNTIYF.